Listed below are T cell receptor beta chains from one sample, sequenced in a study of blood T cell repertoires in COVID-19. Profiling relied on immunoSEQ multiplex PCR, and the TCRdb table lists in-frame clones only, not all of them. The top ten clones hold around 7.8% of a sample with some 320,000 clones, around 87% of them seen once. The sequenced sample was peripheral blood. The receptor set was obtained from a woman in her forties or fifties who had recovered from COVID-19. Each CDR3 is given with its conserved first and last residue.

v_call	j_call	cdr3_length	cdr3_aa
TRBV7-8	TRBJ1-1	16	CASSWGLRGGNTEAFF
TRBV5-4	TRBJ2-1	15	CASSLTSGSYNEQFF
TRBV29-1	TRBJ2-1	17	CSVVVFIGDRAYNEQFF
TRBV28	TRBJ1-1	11	CASRGLGEAFF
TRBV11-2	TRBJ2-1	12	CASSLVFAPPVF
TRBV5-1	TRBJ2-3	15	CASSLSGSGTDTQYF
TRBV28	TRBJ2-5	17	CASSLGSLAGEGETQYF
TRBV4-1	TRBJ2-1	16	CASSQEGTAVYNEQFF
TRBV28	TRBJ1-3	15	CASSLWRFSGNTIYF
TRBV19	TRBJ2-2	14	CASSTTGGAGELFF
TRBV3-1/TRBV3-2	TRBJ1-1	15	CASSREREVNTEAFF
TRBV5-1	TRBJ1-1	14	CASASGTVNTEAFF
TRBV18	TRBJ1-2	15	CARVTGSSGSGGYTF
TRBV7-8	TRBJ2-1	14	CASSNPGGNNEQFF
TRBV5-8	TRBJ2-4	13	CASSAGTEHIQYF
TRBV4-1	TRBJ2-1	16	CASSQAGTGGYNEQFF
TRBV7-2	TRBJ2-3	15	CASSLVGVTTDTQYF
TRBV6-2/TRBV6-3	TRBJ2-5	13	CASSPEARETQYF
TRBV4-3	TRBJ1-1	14	CASSQDQGAAEAFF
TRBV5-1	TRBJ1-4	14	CASSAGRGNEKLFF
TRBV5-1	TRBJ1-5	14	CASSLYQGSQPQHF
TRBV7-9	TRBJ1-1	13	CASSRDRMTEAFF
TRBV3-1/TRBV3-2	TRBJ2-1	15	CASSQDLGGHNEQFF
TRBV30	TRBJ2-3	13	CAWNGQNTDTQYF
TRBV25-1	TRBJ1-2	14	CASSAGLATYGYTF
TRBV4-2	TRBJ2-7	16	CASSQDPVAGGYEQYF